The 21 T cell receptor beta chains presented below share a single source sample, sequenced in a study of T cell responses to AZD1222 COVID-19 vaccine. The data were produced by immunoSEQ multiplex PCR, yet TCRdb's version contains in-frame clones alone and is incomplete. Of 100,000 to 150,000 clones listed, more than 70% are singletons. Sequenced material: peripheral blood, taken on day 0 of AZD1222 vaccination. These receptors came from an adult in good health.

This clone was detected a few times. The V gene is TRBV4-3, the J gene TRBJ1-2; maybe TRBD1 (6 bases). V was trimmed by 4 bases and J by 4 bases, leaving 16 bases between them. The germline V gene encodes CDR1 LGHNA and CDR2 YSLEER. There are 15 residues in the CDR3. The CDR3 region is CASSLTLARGYGYTF. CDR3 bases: TGCGCCAGCAGCCTCACCCTCGCCAGGGGCTATGGCTACACCTTC.

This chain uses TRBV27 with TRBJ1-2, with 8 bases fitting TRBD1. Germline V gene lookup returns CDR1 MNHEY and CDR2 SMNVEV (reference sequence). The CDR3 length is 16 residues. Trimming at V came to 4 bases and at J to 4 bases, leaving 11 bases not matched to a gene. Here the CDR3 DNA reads TGTGCCAGCAGTTCAATGGGGGCAGGGGGCAGCTATGGCTACACCTTC. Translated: CASSSMGAGGSYGYTF.

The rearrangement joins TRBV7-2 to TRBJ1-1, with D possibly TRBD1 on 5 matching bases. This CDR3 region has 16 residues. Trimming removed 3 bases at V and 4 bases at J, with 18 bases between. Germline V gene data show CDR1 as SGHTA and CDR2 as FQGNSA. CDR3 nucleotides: TGTGCCAGCAGCTTTGGGTCGTTGGGGGTGGGCACTGAAGCTTTCTTT. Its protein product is CASSFGSLGVGTEAFF.

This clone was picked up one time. CDR3 sequence reads: CASSQDRIYEQYF. In nucleotides, the CDR3 is TGCGCCAGCAGCCAAGATCGGATCTACGAGCAGTACTTC. This chain uses TRBV4-3 with TRBJ2-7; D gene ambiguous. Germline CDR1 LGHNA, CDR2 YSLEER. The CDR3 length is 13 residues. With 0 bases removed from V and 3 bases from J, the gap between germline ends came to 6 bases.

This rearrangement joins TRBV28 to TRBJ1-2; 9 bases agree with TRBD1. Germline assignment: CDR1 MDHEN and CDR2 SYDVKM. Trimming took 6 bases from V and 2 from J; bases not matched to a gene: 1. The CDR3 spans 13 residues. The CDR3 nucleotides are TGTGCCAGCAGAGGACAGGGGAACTATGGCTACACCTTC. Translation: CASRGQGNYGYTF.

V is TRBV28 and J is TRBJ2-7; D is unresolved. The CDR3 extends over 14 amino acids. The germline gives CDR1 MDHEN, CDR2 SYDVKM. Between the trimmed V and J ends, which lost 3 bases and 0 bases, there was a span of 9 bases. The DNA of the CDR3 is TGTGCCAGCAGTTTTTTACAGAACTCCTACGAGCAGTACTTC. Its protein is CASSFLQNSYEQYF.

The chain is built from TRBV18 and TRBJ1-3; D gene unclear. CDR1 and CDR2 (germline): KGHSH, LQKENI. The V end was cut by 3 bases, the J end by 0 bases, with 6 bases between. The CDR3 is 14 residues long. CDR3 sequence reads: CASSPGSSGNTIYF. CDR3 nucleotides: TGTGCCAGCTCACCGGGGTCCTCTGGAAACACCATATATTTT.

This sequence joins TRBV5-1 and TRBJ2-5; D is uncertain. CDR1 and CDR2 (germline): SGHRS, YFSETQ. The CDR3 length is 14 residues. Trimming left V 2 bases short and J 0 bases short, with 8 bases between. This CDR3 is CASSFSYDQETQYF. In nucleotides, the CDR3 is TGCGCCAGCAGCTTCTCATACGACCAAGAGACCCAGTACTTC.

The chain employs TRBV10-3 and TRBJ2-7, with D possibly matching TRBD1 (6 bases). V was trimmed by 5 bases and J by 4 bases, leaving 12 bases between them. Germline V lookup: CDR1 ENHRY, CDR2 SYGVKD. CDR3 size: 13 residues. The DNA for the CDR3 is TGTGCCATCAGTTATGGGACACCTTACGAGCAGTACTTC. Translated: CAISYGTPYEQYF.

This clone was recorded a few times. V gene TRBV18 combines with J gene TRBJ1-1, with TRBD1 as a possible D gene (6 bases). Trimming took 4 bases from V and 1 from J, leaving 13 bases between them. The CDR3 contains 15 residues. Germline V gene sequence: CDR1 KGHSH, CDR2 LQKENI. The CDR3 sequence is CASSRSGTKNTEAFF. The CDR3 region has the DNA TGTGCCAGCTCACGGTCCGGGACAAAGAACACTGAAGCTTTCTTT.

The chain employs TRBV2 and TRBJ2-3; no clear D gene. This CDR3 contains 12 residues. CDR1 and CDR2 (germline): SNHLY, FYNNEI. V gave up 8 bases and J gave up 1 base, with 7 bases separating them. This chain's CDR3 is CASSSGTDTQYF. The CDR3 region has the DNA TGTGCCAGCTCCAGCGGCACAGATACGCAGTATTTT.

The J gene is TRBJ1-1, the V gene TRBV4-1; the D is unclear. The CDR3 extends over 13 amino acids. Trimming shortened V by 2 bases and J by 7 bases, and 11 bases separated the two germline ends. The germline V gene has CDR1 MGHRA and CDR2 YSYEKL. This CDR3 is CASSQSTAIEAFF. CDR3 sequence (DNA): TGCGCCAGCAGCCAATCCACGGCCATTGAAGCTTTCTTT.

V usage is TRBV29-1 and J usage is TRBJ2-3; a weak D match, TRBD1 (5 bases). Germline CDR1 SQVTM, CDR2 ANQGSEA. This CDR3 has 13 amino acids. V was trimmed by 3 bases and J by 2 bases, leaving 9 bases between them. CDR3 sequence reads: CSVDQGHTDTQYF. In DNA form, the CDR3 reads TGCAGCGTTGACCAGGGTCACACAGATACGCAGTATTTT.

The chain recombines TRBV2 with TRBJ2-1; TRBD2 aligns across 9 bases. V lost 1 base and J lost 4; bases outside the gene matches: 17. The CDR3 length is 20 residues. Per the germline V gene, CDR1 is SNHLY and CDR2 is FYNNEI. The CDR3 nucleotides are TGTGCCAGCAGTGAAGAAGTAGGGCTAGCGGGAATTTGGTTTTACAATGAGCAGTTCTTC. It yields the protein CASSEEVGLAGIWFYNEQFF.

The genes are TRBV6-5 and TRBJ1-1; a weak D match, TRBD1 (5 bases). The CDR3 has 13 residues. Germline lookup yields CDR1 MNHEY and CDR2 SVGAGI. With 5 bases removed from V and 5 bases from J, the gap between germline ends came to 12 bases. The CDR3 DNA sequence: TGTGCCAGCAGTAGAGTGGGGGATACTGAAGCTTTCTTT. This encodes CASSRVGDTEAFF.

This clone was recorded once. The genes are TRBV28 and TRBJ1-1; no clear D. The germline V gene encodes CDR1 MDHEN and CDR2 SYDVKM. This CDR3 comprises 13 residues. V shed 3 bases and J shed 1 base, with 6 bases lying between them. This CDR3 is CASSFTTNTEAFF. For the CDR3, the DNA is TGTGCCAGCAGTTTTACGACGAACACTGAAGCTTTCTTT.

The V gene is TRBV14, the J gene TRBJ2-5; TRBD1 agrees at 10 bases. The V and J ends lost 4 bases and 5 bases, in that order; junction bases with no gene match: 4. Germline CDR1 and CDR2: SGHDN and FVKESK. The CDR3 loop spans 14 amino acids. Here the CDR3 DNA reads TGTGCCAGCAGCCCTCGGACAGGGGGGGAGACCCAGTACTTC. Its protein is CASSPRTGGETQYF.

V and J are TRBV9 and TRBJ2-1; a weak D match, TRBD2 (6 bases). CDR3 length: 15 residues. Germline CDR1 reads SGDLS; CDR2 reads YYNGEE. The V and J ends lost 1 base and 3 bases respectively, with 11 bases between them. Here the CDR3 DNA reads TGTGCCAGCAGCGTACTTGGCGGGGTCTACAATGAGCAGTTCTTC. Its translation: CASSVLGGVYNEQFF.

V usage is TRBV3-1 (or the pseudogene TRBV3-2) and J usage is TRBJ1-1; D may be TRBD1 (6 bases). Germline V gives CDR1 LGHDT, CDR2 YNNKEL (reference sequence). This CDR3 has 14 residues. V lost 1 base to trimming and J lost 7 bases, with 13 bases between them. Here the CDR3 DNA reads TGTGCCAGCAGCCAAGTTTGGACAGCCGATGAAGCTTTCTTT. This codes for CASSQVWTADEAFF.

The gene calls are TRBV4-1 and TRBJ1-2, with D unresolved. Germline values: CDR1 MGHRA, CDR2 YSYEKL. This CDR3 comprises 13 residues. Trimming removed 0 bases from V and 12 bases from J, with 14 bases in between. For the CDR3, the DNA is TGCGCCAGCAGCCAAGAAGGGCCGCTCGGTAACACCTTC. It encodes CASSQEGPLGNTF.

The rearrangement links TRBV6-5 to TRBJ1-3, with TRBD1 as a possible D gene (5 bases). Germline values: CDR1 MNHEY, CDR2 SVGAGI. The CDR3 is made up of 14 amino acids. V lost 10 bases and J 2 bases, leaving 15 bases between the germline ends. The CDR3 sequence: CATFLGDAGNTIYF. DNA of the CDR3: TGTGCCACCTTTCTAGGGGACGCTGGAAACACCATATATTTT.